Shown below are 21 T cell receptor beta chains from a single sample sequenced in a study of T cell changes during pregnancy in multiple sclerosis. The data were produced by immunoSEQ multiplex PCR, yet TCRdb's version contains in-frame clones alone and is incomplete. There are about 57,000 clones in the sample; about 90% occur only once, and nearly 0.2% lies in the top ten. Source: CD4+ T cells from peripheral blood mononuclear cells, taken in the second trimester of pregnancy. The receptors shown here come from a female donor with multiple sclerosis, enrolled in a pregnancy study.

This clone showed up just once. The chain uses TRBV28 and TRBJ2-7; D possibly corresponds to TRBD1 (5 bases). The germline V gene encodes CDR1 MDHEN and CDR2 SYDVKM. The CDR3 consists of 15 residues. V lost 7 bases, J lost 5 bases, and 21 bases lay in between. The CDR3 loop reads CASNLAFQGLHEQYF. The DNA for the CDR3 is TGTGCCAGCAACCTCGCGTTCCAGGGTCTCCACGAGCAGTACTTC.

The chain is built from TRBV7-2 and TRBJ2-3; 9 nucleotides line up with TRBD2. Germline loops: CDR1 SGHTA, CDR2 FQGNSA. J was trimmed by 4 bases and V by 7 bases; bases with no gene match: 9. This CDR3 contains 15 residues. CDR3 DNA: TGTGCCAGCATGGCGGCGGGGGGGTTATCAGATACGCAGTATTTT. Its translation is CASMAAGGLSDTQYF. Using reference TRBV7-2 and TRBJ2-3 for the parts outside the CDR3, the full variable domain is GAGVSQSPSNKVTEKGKDVELRCDPISGHTALYWYRQSLGQGLEFLIYFQGNSAPDKSGLPSDRFSAERTGGSVSTLTIQRTQQEDSAVYLCASMAAGGLSDTQYFGPGTRLTVL.

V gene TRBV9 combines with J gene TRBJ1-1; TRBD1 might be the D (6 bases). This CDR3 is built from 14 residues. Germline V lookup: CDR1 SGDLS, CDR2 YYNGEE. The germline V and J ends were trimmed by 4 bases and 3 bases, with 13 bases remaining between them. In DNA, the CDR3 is TGTGCCAGCAGCTTCTTGACAGGACACACTGAAGCTTTCTTT. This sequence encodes CASSFLTGHTEAFF.

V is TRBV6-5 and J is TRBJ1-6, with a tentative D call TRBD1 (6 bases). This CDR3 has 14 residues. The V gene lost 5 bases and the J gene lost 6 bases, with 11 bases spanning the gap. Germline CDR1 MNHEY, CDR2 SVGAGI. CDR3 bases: TGTGCCAGCAGTCCCAGGGGCAGTAATTCACCCCTCCACTTT. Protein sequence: CASSPRGSNSPLHF.

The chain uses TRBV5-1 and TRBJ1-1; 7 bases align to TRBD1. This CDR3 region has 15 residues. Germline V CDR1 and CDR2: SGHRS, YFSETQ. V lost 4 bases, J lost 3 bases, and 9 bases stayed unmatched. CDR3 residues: CASSPAGGLDTEAFF. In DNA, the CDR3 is TGCGCCAGCAGCCCCGCAGGGGGGTTGGACACTGAAGCTTTCTTT. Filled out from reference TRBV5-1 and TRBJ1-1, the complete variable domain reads KAGVTQTPRYLIKTRGQQVTLSCSPISGHRSVSWYQQTPGQGLQFLFEYFSETQRNKGNFPGRFSGRQFSNSRSEMNVSTLELGDSALYLCASSPAGGLDTEAFFGQGTRLTVV.

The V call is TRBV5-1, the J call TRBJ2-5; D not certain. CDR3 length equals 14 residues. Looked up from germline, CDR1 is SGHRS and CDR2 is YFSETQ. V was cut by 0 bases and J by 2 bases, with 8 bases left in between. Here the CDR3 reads CASSLALSQETQYF. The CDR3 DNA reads TGCGCCAGCAGCTTGGCACTGTCTCAAGAGACCCAGTACTTC.

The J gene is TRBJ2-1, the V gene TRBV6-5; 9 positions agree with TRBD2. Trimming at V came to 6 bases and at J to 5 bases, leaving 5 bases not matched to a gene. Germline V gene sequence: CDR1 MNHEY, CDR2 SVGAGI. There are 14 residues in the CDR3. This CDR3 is CASRVAGENNEQFF. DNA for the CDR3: TGTGCCAGCAGGGTAGCGGGGGAAAACAATGAGCAGTTCTTC.

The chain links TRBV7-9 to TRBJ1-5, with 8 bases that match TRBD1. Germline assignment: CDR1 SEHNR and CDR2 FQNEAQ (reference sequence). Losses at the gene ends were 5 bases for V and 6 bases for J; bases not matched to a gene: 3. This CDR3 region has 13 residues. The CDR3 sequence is CASSPGGGQPQHF. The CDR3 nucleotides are TGTGCCAGCAGCCCAGGGGGCGGTCAGCCCCAGCATTTT.

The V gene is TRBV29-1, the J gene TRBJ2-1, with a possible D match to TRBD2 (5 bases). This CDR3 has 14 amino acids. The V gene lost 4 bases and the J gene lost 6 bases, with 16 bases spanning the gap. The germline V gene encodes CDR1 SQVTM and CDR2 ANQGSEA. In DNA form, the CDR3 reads TGCAGCGTTGCGCCAGCGGCTTCGGTCAATGAGCAGTTCTTC. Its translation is CSVAPAASVNEQFF.

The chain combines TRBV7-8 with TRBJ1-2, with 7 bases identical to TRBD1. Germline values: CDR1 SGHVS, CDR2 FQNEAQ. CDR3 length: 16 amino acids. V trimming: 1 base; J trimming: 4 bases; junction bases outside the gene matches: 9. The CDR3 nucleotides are TGTGCCAGCAGCTTAGGCCTCCCGGGACAGCCCTATGGCTACACCTTC. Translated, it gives CASSLGLPGQPYGYTF.

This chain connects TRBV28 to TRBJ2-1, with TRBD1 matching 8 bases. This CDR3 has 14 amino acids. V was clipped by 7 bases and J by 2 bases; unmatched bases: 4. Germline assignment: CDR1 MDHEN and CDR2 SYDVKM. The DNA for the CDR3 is TGTGCCAGCACCCCGGACAGGGCCTACAATGAGCAGTTCTTC. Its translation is CASTPDRAYNEQFF. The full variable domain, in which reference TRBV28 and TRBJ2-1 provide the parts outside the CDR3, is DVKVTQSSRYLVKRTGEKVFLECVQDMDHENMFWYRQDPGLGLRLIYFSYDVKMKEKGDIPEGYSVSREKKERFSLILESASTNQTSMYLCASTPDRAYNEQFFGPGTRLTVL.

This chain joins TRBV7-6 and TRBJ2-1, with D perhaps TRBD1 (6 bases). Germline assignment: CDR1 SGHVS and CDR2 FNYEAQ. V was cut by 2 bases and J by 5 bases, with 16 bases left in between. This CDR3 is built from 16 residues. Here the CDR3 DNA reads TGTGCCAGCAGCTTACCCCCGACAGGAGGAGACAATGAGCAGTTCTTC. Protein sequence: CASSLPPTGGDNEQFF.

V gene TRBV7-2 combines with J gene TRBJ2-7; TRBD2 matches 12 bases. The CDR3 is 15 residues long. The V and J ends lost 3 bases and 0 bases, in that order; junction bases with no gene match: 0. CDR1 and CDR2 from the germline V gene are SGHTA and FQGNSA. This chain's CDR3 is CASSLTSGSSYEQYF. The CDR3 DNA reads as TGTGCCAGCAGCTTGACTAGCGGGAGCTCCTACGAGCAGTACTTC.

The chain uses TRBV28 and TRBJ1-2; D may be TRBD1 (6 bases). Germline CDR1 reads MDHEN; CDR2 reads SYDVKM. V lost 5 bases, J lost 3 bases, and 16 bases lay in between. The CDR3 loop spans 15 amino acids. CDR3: CASSGTGLDHYGYTF. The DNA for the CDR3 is TGTGCCAGCAGTGGAACAGGGTTGGACCACTATGGCTACACCTTC.

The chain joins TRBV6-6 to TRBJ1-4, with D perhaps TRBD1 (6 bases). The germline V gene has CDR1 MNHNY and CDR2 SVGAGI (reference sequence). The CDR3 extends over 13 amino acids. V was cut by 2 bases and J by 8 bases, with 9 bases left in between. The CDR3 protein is CASSYRGGEKLFF. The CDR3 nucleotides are TGTGCCAGCAGTTACAGGGGGGGCGAAAAACTGTTTTTT.

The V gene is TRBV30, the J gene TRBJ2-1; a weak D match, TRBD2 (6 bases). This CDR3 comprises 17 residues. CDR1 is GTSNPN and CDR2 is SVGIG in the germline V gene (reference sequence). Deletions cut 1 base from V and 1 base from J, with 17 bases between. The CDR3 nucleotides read TGTGCCTGGAGTGCAAAACCCACGGGAGTATCCTACAATGAGCAGTTCTTC. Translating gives CAWSAKPTGVSYNEQFF.

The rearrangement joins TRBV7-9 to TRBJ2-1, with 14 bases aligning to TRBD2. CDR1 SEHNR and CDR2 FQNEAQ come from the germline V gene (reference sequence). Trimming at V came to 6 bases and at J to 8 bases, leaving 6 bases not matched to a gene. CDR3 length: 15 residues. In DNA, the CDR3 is TGTGCCAGCAGACCGACTAGCGGGAGGGGGGATGAGCAGTTCTTC. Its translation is CASRPTSGRGDEQFF.

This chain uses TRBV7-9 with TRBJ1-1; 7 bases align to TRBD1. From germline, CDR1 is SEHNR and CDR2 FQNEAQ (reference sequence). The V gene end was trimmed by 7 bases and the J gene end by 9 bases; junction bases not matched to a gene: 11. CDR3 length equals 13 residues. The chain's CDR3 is CASNLGTGDKAFF. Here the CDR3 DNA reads TGTGCCAGCAACCTTGGCACAGGGGATAAAGCTTTCTTT.

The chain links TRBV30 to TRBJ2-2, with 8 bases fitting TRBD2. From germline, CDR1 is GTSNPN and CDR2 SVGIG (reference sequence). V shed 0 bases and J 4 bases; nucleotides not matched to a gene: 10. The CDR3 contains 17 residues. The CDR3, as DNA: TGTGCCTGGAGTGTCGAGCGGGGGTACCTTGGCACCGGGGAGCTGTTTTTT. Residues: CAWSVERGYLGTGELFF.

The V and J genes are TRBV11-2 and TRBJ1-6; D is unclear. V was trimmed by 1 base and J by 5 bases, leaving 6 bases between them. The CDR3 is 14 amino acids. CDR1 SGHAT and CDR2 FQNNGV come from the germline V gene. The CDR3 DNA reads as TGTGCCAGCAGCTTAGCTAGCGATAATTCACCCCTCCACTTT. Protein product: CASSLASDNSPLHF.

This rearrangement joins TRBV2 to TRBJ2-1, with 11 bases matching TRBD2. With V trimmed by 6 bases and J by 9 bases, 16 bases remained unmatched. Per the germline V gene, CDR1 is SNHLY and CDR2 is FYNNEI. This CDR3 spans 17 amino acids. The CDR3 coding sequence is TGTGCCAGCAGGAGGCCGGGACTAGCGGACGGAACGGGTGAGCAGTTCTTC. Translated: CASRRPGLADGTGEQFF.